This T cell receptor (beta chain) was captured by sequencing in a study of molecular identifiers for immune sequencing clone quantification. About the research overall: In replicates, RNA from around 18,000 or 91,000 naive CD8 cells was divided five ways and four parts were sequenced.

Unmatched junction bases numbered 2, after V lost 2 bases and J lost 7 bases. CDR1 and CDR2 from the germline V gene are SEHNR and FQNEAQ (reference sequence). The CDR3 extends over 12 amino acids. TCRdb processed the PCR reads anew with MiXCR; each CDR3 protein has one entry. The profile shows under 650,000 distinct CDR3 sequences, 15% to 20% of them singletons. Study outcomes and limitations: Spiked-in Jurkat TCR RNA corresponding to one cell was reported as detectable against about 1 million naive cells.

This clonotype has a count of ten or more. The antigen is unknown. What was sequenced was naive CD8+ T cells from blood, with Jurkat cell RNA spiked in. Specified subset: FACS-sorted CD8+CD4-CCR7+CD45RA+ naive T cells. This TCR came from a human donor in good health. Some libraries in this study had Jurkat cell RNA spiked in. The rearrangement joins TRBV7-9 to TRBJ2-7, with 7 bases that match TRBD1. The CDR3 loop reads CASSLPRGEQYF. CDR3 sequence (DNA): TGTGCCAGCAGCTTACCCAGGGGGGAGCAGTACTTC.